The TCR beta chain described here comes from a study of beta chain features in type 1 diabetes. Study-wide background: The patient and healthy donor groups were comparable for age, gender and cell yields.

A note on this clone: What it binds is not known.

Points from the study as a whole: A moderate, significant TCRB CDR3 shortening appeared in type 1 diabetes across four CD4+ subsets. For TCRB rearrangement, an influence of HLA type remained unresolved here.

Trimming stripped 3 bases from V and 2 bases from J, with 11 bases between. The CDR3 loop spans 14 amino acids. CDR1 is KGHSH and CDR2 is LQKENI in the germline V gene. As every portion of the isolated RNA was reverse transcribed, the sequencing read expressed TCRB transcripts. About 3.57 million reads, on average, came from each naive, central memory and regulatory T cell sample. Some clones are missing from TCRdb's copy, which holds only in-frame ones; the method was immunoSEQ multiplex PCR. Among 250,000 to 300,000 clones, approximately 25% were seen once, and the ten largest hold roughly 0.011%. The specimen was naive CD4+ T cells from blood. This chain joins TRBV18 and TRBJ2-7; no reliable D call. The TCR originated in a woman aged 25-40 years with type 1 diabetes. The CDR3 protein is CASSPIARTYEQYF. CDR3 bases: TGTGCCAGCTCACCGATAGCTAGGACCTACGAGCAGTACTTC.